What follows is one T cell receptor beta chain and its context. Sample-barcoded 5' priming and a J-beta primer mix drove a second PCR of about 6 to 12 cycles. Every cDNA molecule carried a tag from a template-switch adaptor bearing 12 random nucleotides. Paired-end reads containing CDR3 totaled no fewer than 3 million for each sample. Each CDR3 protein gets one entry after TCRdb re-called the 5' RACE reads with MiXCR. The table has hundreds of thousands of distinct CDR3 sequences, around 54% seen once; the top ten hold 30% to 45%. Aged about 6 to 100, donors were systemically healthy Caucasians from Russia. Germline V CDR1 and CDR2: MDHEN, SYDVKM. The CDR3 totals 15 residues. Between the trimmed V and J ends, which lost 2 bases and 9 bases, there was a span of 14 bases. The data were obtained in a study of blood T cells in healthy people across ages.

Sequences were obtained from blood. This TCR came from a man between 60 and 70 years old in good health. The gene calls are TRBV28 and TRBJ1-6; TRBD1 is a possible D gene (5 bases). CDR3 residues: CASSLPRGSSSPLHF. DNA of the CDR3: TGTGCCAGCAGTTTACCCCGGGGCAGTAGTTCACCCCTCCACTTT. Full variable domain (missing parts from reference TRBV28 and TRBJ1-6): DVKVTQSSRYLVKRTGEKVFLECVQDMDHENMFWYRQDPGLGLRLIYFSYDVKMKEKGDIPEGYSVSREKKERFSLILESASTNQTSMYLCASSLPRGSSSPLHFGNGTRLTVT.